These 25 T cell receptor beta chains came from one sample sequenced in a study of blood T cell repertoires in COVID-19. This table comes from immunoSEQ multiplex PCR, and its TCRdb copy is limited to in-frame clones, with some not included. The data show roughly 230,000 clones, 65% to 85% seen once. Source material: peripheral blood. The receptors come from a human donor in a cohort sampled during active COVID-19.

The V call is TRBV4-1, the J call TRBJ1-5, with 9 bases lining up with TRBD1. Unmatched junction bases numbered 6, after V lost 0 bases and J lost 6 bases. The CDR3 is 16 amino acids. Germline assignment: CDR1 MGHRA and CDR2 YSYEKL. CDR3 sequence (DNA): TGCGCCAGCAGCCAAGAAGGGACAGGGACCGGTCAGCCCCAGCATTTT. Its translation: CASSQEGTGTGQPQHF.

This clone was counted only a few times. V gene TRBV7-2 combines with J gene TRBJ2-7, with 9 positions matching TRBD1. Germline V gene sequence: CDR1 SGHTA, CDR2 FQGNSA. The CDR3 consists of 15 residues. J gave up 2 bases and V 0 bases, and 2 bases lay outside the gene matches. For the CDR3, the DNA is TGTGCCAGCAGCTTAGCGGGACAGGGACCCTACGAGCAGTACTTC. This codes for CASSLAGQGPYEQYF.

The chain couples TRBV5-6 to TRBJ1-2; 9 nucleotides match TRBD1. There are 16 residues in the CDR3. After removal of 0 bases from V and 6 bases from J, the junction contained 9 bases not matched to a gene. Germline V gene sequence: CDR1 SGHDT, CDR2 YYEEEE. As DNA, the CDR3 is TGTGCCAGCAGCTTGGCCCCCGGGACAGGGATTCATGGCTACACCTTC. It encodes CASSLAPGTGIHGYTF.

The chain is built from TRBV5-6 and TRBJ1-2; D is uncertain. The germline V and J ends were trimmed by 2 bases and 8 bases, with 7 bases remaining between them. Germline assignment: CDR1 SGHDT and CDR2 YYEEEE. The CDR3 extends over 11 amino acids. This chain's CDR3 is CASSLDQGYTF. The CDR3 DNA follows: TGTGCCAGCAGCTTAGATCAGGGCTACACCTTC. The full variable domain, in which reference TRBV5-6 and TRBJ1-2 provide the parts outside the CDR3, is DAGVTQSPTHLIKTRGQQVTLRCSPKSGHDTVSWYQQALGQGPQFIFQYYEEEERQRGNFPDRFSGHQFPNYSSELNVNALLLGDSALYLCASSLDQGYTFGSGTRLTVV.

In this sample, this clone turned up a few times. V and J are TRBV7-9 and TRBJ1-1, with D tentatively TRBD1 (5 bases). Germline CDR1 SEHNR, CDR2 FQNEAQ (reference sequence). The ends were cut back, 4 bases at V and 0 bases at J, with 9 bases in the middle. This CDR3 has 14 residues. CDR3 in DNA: TGTGCCAGCAGCTCGGACACAATGAACACTGAAGCTTTCTTT. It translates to CASSSDTMNTEAFF.

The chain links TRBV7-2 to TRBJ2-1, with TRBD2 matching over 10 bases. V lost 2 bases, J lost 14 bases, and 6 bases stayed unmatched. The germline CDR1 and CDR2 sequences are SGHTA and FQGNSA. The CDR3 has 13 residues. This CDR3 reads CASSLQREGQKFF. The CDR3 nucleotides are TGTGCCAGCAGCTTACAGCGGGAGGGTCAGAAGTTCTTC.

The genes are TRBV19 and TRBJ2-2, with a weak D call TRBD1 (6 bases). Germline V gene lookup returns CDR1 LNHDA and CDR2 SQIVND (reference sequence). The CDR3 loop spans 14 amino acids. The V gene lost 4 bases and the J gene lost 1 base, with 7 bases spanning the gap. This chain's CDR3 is CASSKQGNTGELFF. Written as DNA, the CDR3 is TGTGCCAGTAGTAAACAGGGGAACACCGGGGAGCTGTTTTTT. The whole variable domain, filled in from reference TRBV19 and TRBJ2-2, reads DGGITQSPKYLFRKEGQNVTLSCEQNLNHDAMYWYRQDPGQGLRLIYYSQIVNDFQKGDIAEGYSVSREKKESFPLTVTSAQKNPTAFYLCASSKQGNTGELFFGEGSRLTVL.

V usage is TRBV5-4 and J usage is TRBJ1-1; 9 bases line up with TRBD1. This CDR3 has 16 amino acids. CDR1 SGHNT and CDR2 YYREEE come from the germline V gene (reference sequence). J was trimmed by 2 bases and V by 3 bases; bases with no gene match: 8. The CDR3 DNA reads TGTGCCAGCAGCTGGGGATCGGGACAGGGTAACACTGAAGCTTTCTTT. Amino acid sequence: CASSWGSGQGNTEAFF.

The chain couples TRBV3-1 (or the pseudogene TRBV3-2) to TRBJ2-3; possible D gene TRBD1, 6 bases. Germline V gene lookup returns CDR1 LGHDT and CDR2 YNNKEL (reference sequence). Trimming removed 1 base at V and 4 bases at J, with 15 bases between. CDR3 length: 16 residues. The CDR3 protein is CASSQGTDFQSDTQYF. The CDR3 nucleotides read TGTGCCAGCAGCCAAGGGACAGATTTTCAATCAGATACGCAGTATTTT.

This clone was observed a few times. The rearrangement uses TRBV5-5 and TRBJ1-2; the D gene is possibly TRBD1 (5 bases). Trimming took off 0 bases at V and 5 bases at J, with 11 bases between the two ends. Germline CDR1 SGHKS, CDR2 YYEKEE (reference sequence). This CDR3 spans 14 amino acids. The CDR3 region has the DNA TGTGCCAGCAGCTTGGCCCGTTCAGGGTATGGCTACACCTTC. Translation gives CASSLARSGYGYTF.

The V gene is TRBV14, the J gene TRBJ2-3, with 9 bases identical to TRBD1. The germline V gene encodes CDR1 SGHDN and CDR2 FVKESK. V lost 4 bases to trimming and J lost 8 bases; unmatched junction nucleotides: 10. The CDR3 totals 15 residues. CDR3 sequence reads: CASSPSGTGIATQYF. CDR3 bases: TGTGCCAGCAGCCCATCCGGGACAGGGATAGCTACGCAGTATTTT.

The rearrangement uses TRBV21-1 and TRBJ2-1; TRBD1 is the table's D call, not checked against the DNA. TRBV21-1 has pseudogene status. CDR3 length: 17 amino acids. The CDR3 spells CASRPAEPGQSYNEQFF. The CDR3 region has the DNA TGTGCCAGCCGGCCGGCCGAACCGGGACAGTCATACAATGAGCAGTTCTTC.

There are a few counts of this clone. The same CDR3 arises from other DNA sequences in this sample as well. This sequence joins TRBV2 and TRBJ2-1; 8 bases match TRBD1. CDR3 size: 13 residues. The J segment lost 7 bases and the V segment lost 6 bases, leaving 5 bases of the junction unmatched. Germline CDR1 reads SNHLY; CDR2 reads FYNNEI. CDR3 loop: CASRGTGGNEQFF. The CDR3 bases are TGTGCCAGCAGAGGAACAGGGGGGAATGAGCAGTTCTTC.

DNA for the CDR3: TGTGCCAGCTCGACCGATTACAGGAGATTGTACAATGAGCAGTTCTTC. It yields the protein CASSTDYRRLYNEQFF. The J gene is TRBJ2-1, the V gene TRBV18; TRBD1 is a possible D gene (5 bases). CDR3 size: 16 residues. Trimming removed 6 bases at V and 4 bases at J, with 19 bases between. Germline V gene sequence: CDR1 KGHSH, CDR2 LQKENI.

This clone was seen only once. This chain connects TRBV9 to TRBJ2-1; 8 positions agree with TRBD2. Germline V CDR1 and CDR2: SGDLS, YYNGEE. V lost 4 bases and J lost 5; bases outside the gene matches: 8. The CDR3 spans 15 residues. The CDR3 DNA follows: TGTGCCAGCAGCTCTCTGAGCGGGGGCAACAATGAGCAGTTCTTC. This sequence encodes CASSSLSGGNNEQFF.

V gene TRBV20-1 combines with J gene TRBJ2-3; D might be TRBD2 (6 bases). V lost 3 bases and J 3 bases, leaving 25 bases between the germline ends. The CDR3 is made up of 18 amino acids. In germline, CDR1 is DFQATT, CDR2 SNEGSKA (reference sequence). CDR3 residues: CSASSTGASHTSTDTQYF. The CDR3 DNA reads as TGCAGTGCTAGTTCTACGGGAGCCTCCCATACATCGACAGATACGCAGTATTTT.

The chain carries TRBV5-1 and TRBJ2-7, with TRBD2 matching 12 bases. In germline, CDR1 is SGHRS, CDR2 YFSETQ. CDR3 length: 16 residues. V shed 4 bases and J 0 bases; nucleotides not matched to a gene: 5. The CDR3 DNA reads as TGCGCCAGCAGCCAGACTAGCGGGGGCCCCTCCTACGAGCAGTACTTC. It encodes CASSQTSGGPSYEQYF.

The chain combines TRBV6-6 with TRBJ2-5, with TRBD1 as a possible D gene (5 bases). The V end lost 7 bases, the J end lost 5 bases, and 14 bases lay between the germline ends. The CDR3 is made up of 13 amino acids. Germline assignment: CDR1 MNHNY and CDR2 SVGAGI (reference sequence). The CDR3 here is CASTSQGSETQYF. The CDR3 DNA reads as TGTGCCAGCACCTCTCAGGGTTCGGAGACCCAGTACTTC.

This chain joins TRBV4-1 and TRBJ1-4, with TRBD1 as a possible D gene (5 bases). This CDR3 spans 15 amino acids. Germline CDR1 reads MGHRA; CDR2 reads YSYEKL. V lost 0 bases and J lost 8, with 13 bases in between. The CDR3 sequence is CASSQEAGMNEKLFF. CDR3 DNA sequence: TGCGCCAGCAGCCAAGAAGCAGGGATGAACGAAAAACTGTTTTTT.

The CDR3 sequence: CASSPRTSGSPYEQYF. The CDR3 DNA reads as TGCGCCAGCAGCCCCCGGACTAGCGGTAGTCCCTACGAGCAGTACTTC. V gene TRBV5-1 combines with J gene TRBJ2-7, with TRBD2 matching 10 bases. Germline V lookup: CDR1 SGHRS, CDR2 YFSETQ. The length of the CDR3 is 16 residues. After removal of 4 bases from V and 2 bases from J, the junction contained 9 bases not matched to a gene.

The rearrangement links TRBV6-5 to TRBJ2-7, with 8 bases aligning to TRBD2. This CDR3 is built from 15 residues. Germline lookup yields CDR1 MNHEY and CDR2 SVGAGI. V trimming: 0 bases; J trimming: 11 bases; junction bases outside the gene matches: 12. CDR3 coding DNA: TGTGCCAGCAGTTACTCTTCGGGGGGGTATTACGATGAGTACTTC. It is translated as CASSYSSGGYYDEYF.

The CDR3: CASSYGQGSGTEAFF. CDR3 nucleotides: TGTGCCAGCAGTTACGGACAGGGGTCGGGCACTGAAGCTTTCTTT. The chain recombines TRBV6-6 with TRBJ1-1; TRBD1 aligns across 9 bases. The trim removed 2 bases at V and 4 bases at J, leaving 5 bases unmatched. Germline-derived CDR1 and CDR2 are MNHNY and SVGAGI (reference sequence). The CDR3 length is 15 residues.

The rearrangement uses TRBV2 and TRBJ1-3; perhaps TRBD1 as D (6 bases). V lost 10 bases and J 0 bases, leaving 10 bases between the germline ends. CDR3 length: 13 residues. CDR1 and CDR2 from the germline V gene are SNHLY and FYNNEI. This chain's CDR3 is CATRQASGNTIYF. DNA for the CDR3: TGTGCCACCCGACAGGCCTCTGGAAACACCATATATTTT.

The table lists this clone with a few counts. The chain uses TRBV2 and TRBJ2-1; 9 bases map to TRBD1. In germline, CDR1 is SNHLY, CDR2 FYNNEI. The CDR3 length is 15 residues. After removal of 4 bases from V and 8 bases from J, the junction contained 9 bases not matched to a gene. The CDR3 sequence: CASSGYRGLRDEQFF. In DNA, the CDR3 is TGTGCCAGCAGTGGTTACAGGGGGCTTAGAGATGAGCAGTTCTTC.

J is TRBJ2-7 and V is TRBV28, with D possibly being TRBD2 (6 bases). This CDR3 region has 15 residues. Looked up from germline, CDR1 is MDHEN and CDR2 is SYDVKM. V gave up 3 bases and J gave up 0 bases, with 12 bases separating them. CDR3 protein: CASSFSRTTSYEQYF. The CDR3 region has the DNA TGTGCCAGCAGTTTCTCCCGGACTACCTCCTACGAGCAGTACTTC.